This T cell receptor (beta chain) was identified in a study of T cell responses to AZD1222 COVID-19 vaccine. Trimming removed 2 bases at V and 5 bases at J, with 12 bases between. The CDR3 contains 15 residues. Germline CDR1 is MNHNS and CDR2 is SASEGT. Generated by immunoSEQ multiplex PCR, the TCRdb table keeps only in-frame clones and is missing some. The repertoire holds nearly 95,000 clones, with 90% as singletons. As to this clone: The antigen remains undetermined.

Study outcomes and limitations: White British people made up most donors, females outnumbered males, and clonal diversity was possibly underestimated. The study sampled repertoires only after the peak T cell response. Spike-specific TCRs gained breadth and depth after people received two AZD1222 doses.

The V gene is TRBV6-1, the J gene TRBJ1-4; D not certain. This TCR derives from an adult in good health. This sample comprised peripheral blood, obtained on day 0 of AZD1222 vaccination. The chain's CDR3 is CASSERGPQNEKLFF. CDR3 in DNA: TGTGCCAGCAGTGAAAGAGGGCCTCAGAATGAAAAACTGTTTTTT.